This is a list of T cell receptor beta chains from one sample in a study of siplizumab effects on memory and regulatory T cells. Only in-frame clones appear in the TCRdb table, and some are missing; sequencing was by immunoSEQ multiplex PCR. The repertoire consists of nearly 85,000 clones, with around 95% occurring once and the leading ten covering about 18%. Material: CD8+ T cells sorted from blood. Receptor source: a human donor in good health. Each CDR3 is given without its conserved first and last residue. Only part of the rows carry a size: once, few, many, or a class if the clone is expanded.

CDR3: ASSYSKLAGAYEQY
size: -
J: TRBJ2-7
V: TRBV6-5

CDR3: ASSYSLEGQY
size: -
J: TRBJ2-7
V: TRBV6-6

CDR3: AWAGQGTFTDTEAF
size: few
J: TRBJ1-1
V: TRBV30

CDR3: ASSTPDRGGTNEKLF
size: once
J: TRBJ1-4
V: TRBV19

CDR3: ASSSGLAAGETQY
size: -
J: TRBJ2-5
V: TRBV13

CDR3: ASSYPGGEQY
size: once
J: TRBJ2-7
V: TRBV27

CDR3: AISASGRAYEQY
size: -
J: TRBJ2-7
V: TRBV10-3

CDR3: ASSQVLGRAYGYT
size: -
J: TRBJ1-2
V: TRBV4-1

CDR3: ASSYSKGANTEAF
size: -
J: TRBJ1-1
V: TRBV6-6

CDR3: SVERGTEQY
size: -
J: TRBJ2-7
V: TRBV29-1

CDR3: ASSSYSNEQY
size: once
J: TRBJ2-7
V: TRBV27

CDR3: ASALPARVGELF
size: -
J: TRBJ2-2
V: TRBV6-5

CDR3: ATGQGAGELF
size: -
J: TRBJ2-2
V: TRBV19

CDR3: SVEDRWTSTNEKLF
size: -
J: TRBJ1-4
V: TRBV29-1

CDR3: ASMSGSFNEQF
size: -
J: TRBJ2-1
V: TRBV27

CDR3: AWSVRASTYEQY
size: -
J: TRBJ2-7
V: TRBV30

CDR3: SVELAGVEETQY
size: -
J: TRBJ2-5
V: TRBV29-1

CDR3: ASSLFAGLNSYEQY
size: -
J: TRBJ2-7
V: TRBV27

CDR3: ASGLTLTGHTSTDTQY
size: -
J: TRBJ2-3
V: TRBV12-5

CDR3: ASRERTAYEQY
size: -
J: TRBJ2-7
V: TRBV5-8

CDR3: ASSLVLRGAMDGYT
size: -
J: TRBJ1-2
V: TRBV7-2

CDR3: ASSLGRASGANVLT
size: -
J: TRBJ2-6
V: TRBV27

CDR3: ASSSTQGGEQF
size: -
J: TRBJ2-1
V: TRBV7-7

CDR3: ASSLWVDTQY
size: -
J: TRBJ2-3
V: TRBV11-3

CDR3: ASSYSIGGTDTQY
size: -
J: TRBJ2-3
V: TRBV6-5

CDR3: ASSSMDSYT
size: -
J: TRBJ1-2
V: TRBV7-9

CDR3: ASSSIAGAAPDTQY
size: once
J: TRBJ2-3
V: TRBV27

CDR3: ASSSQGSYGYT
size: -
J: TRBJ1-2
V: TRBV27

CDR3: ASREVGTSGYEQY
size: -
J: TRBJ2-7
V: TRBV5-6

CDR3: ASSIGYGRLGGQY
size: -
J: TRBJ2-3
V: TRBV19

CDR3: ASGLGGLTDTQY
size: once
J: TRBJ2-3
V: TRBV12-5

CDR3: ASSGVSWSNRYEQY
size: -
J: TRBJ2-7
V: TRBV25-1

CDR3: ASSLEEVLGASIGQF
size: -
J: TRBJ2-1
V: TRBV7-9

CDR3: ATYKSGELF
size: -
J: TRBJ2-2
V: TRBV27

CDR3: ASSFGGEGRGDTQY
size: -
J: TRBJ2-3
V: TRBV11-2

CDR3: ASSVGSYEQY
size: -
J: TRBJ2-7
V: TRBV11-2

CDR3: ASSEAVRVNEQF
size: -
J: TRBJ2-1
V: TRBV6-1

CDR3: ASSSSLAGGGNEQF
size: -
J: TRBJ2-1
V: TRBV7-9

CDR3: ASSRLSSGNTIY
size: few
J: TRBJ1-3
V: TRBV28

CDR3: ASSSVGDTQY
size: -
J: TRBJ2-3
V: TRBV9

CDR3: ASSIADRGNQPQH
size: once
J: TRBJ1-5
V: TRBV19

CDR3: ASSLGTGLSYEQY
size: once
J: TRBJ2-7
V: TRBV5-6

CDR3: SVGLDEQY
size: -
J: TRBJ2-7
V: TRBV29-1

CDR3: ASSPEGHEQF
size: -
J: TRBJ2-1
V: TRBV18

CDR3: ASSSDRAGSEQF
size: once
J: TRBJ2-1
V: TRBV7-3

CDR3: ASSTSTGGYEQY
size: -
J: TRBJ2-7
V: TRBV19

CDR3: ASSALGRNTDTQY
size: -
J: TRBJ2-3
V: TRBV6-5

CDR3: ASSPLWFDETYEQY
size: -
J: TRBJ2-7
V: TRBV11-2

CDR3: SYGQNTEAF
size: -
J: TRBJ1-1
V: TRBV29-1

CDR3: ASSDYVIRQGFTGELF
size: -
J: TRBJ2-2
V: TRBV6-1

CDR3: ASSNPGDYGYT
size: -
J: TRBJ1-2
V: TRBV7-8

CDR3: ASSGWDTKNTEAF
size: -
J: TRBJ1-1
V: TRBV11-1

CDR3: AISDSVAPPYNEQF
size: once
J: TRBJ2-1
V: TRBV10-3

CDR3: ASSLRGLNTEAF
size: -
J: TRBJ1-1
V: TRBV7-9

CDR3: ARGIFSDYGYT
size: few
J: TRBJ1-2
V: TRBV5-3

CDR3: ASSLVYGTGGLNYEQY
size: -
J: TRBJ2-7
V: TRBV7-8

CDR3: ASSSSGTPNYGYT
size: -
J: TRBJ1-2
V: TRBV6-6

CDR3: ASSSTLYSTDTQY
size: -
J: TRBJ2-3
V: TRBV13